The clone carrying this TCR beta chain was counted only a few times. This sample stems from a study of blood T cell repertoires in COVID-19. TCRdb's copy holds only in-frame clones and misses some; the assay was immunoSEQ multiplex PCR. The sample contains under 350,000 clones, roughly 85% of which appear only once. In germline, CDR1 is SGHTS, CDR2 YDEGEE. V lost 0 bases and J lost 1; bases outside the gene matches: 3. CDR3 length: 15 amino acids. Sequences were obtained from peripheral blood. V usage is TRBV5-8 and J usage is TRBJ2-5, with TRBD2 matching 7 bases. The clonotype originates from a man in his 60s who had recovered from COVID-19. The CDR3: CASSLGRGFQETQYF. Here the CDR3 DNA reads TGTGCCAGCAGCTTGGGGCGGGGGTTCCAAGAGACCCAGTACTTC. The full variable domain, with the rest looked up from reference TRBV5-8 and TRBJ2-5, is EAGVTQSPTHLIKTRGQQATLRCSPISGHTSVYWYQQALGLGLQFLLWYDEGEERNRGNFPPRFSGRQFPNYSSELNVNALELEDSALYLCASSLGRGFQETQYFGPGTRLLVL.